The following is a T cell receptor (beta chain) sequence with its context. A junction end diverges from the germline sequence, so it may reflect a read error. RNA totalling roughly 0.45 to 1 ug underwent reverse transcription with random hexamers. Via MiXCR, TCRdb re-called the immunoSEQ multiplex PCR reads, giving one row per CDR3 protein. The sample contains about 280,000 distinct CDR3 sequences, roughly 81% of which appear only once. TCR beta sequencing was performed on blood CD8+ and CD4+ T cells. Treatment-naive patients with stable or active relapsing-remitting disease were the multiple sclerosis controls. This sample stems from a study of CD8 T cells in Susac syndrome. The CDR3 contains 14 residues. Per germline, CDR1 SGHTA and CDR2 FQGTGA.

The specimen was CD8+ T cells from PBMCs. The genes are TRBV7-3 and TRBJ1-2; D not certain. The TCR comes from a human donor with multiple sclerosis. CDR3 protein: CASSLTHNGDGYTF. The CDR3 region has the DNA TGTGCCAGCAGCTTAACCCATAACGGGGATGGTTACACCTTC.